This T cell receptor (beta chain) was sequenced in a study of shared clonotypes between healthy human individuals. Study-level background: CD8 memory received one plate per donor, CD8 naive two, CD4 memory three and CD4 naive three.

Produced via immunoSEQ multiplex PCR; TCRdb's table is partial and in-frame only. The sample carries a few million clones, approximately 94% recorded once. Germline CDR1 is SQVTM and CDR2 is ANQGSEA. V was cut by 4 bases and J by 2 bases, with 6 bases left in between. The CDR3 has 11 residues. Participating donors were healthy, HIV-negative adults free of recent acute infections or vaccinations. Splitting the CD4+ cells yielded a CD45RA+ naive subset and a CD45RA-negative memory subset. This chain joins TRBV29-1 and TRBJ2-7, with D perhaps TRBD2 (6 bases). Sequencing input: naive CD4+ T cells sorted from blood. The subset here: CD45RA+ positively selected. The source is a man between 18 and 35 years old in good health. The CDR3 protein is CSVAGAYEQYF. For the CDR3, the DNA is TGCAGCGTTGCGGGGGCCTACGAGCAGTACTTC.